This T cell receptor (beta chain) was documented in a study of shared clonotypes between healthy human individuals. The CDR3 extends over 15 amino acids. In germline, CDR1 is SGHTA, CDR2 FQGTGA. Between the trimmed V and J ends, which lost 1 base and 7 bases, there was a span of 14 bases. The method was immunoSEQ multiplex PCR; TCRdb's version includes in-frame clones alone and lacks a portion of them. Among 1.4 million or so clones, about 98.5% were seen once, and the ten largest hold 0.36%. Sequencing was done on a sample of naive CD4+ T cells sorted from blood. Noted subset: CD45RA+ positively selected. The chain links TRBV7-3 to TRBJ2-4; tentatively, D is TRBD2 (6 bases). This clonotype originated in a man aged 25-45 years in good health. CDR3 in DNA: TGTGCCAGCAGCTTAAATCAAGGAGGGGCGAACATTCAGTACTTC. Translating it yields CASSLNQGGANIQYF.